The present T cell receptor beta chain was sequenced within a study of cytomegalovirus exposure and HLA in healthy donors. The CDR3 runs to 13 residues. Germline CDR1 and CDR2: MGHRA and YSYEKL. The V end was cut by 3 bases, the J end by 7 bases, with 12 bases between. This clone came up a few times. PCR involved 60 Vbeta and 13 Jbeta primers. Here immunoSEQ multiplex PCR was the method, and the copy in TCRdb shows in-frame clones only, minus some. The data contain tens of thousands of clones, approximately 82% of them singletons. Sequencing was performed on PBMCs. This TCR derives from a man in his forties in good health and CMV-seronegative. V usage is TRBV4-1 and J usage is TRBJ1-1; unclear D gene. CDR3 in amino acids: CASSHRNQDEAFF. The DNA of the CDR3 is TGCGCCAGCAGCCACAGGAATCAAGATGAAGCTTTCTTT.